Given below is one TCR beta chain in context. This record belongs to a study of blood T cell repertoires in COVID-19. CDR3 length: 14 amino acids. The V and J ends lost 6 bases and 4 bases respectively, with 15 bases between them. Germline V gives CDR1 LGHDT, CDR2 YNNKEL (reference sequence). Source study methods: Reference gene primer amplification yielded estimated nucleated cell counts. The data were produced by immunoSEQ multiplex PCR, yet TCRdb's version contains in-frame clones alone and is incomplete. V and J calls and clone size follow that table, whereas D and trimming were derived from the DNA. In the table there are some 150,000 clones, over 75% of which are singletons.

The TCR originated in a man aged 55 to 69 with COVID-19, enrolled during active disease. Sequenced input: peripheral blood. J is TRBJ1-2 and V is TRBV3-1 (or the pseudogene TRBV3-2); possibly TRBD1 for D (5 bases). The CDR3 DNA sequence: TGTGCCAGCAGGGGAGGGGCCCCGATCTATGGCTACACCTTC. It translates to CASRGGAPIYGYTF.